The T cell receptor (beta chain) under discussion was sequenced for a study of T cell changes during pregnancy in multiple sclerosis. V lost 8 bases, J lost 9 bases, and 14 bases lay in between. The germline CDR1 and CDR2 sequences are ENHRY and SYGVKD. The CDR3 totals 12 residues. Method: immunoSEQ multiplex PCR; TCRdb's copy keeps in-frame clones and lacks some. This table holds around 40,000 clones, 89% found once. Material: CD4+ T cells from peripheral blood mononuclear cells, obtained in the first trimester of pregnancy. This TCR came from a female donor with multiple sclerosis, enrolled in a pregnancy study. The J gene is TRBJ2-1, the V gene TRBV10-3; the D is unclear. The CDR3 here is CAIGSIVGEQFF. The CDR3 nucleotides are TGTGCCATCGGTTCAATCGTCGGTGAGCAGTTCTTC.